This entry describes one TCR beta chain. The PCR contained 60 Vbeta and 13 Jbeta primers. Sequencing used immunoSEQ multiplex PCR; TCRdb keeps in-frame clones, though not all of them. The sample has 85,000 to 100,000 clones; around 60% are singletons. These data are taken from a study of cytomegalovirus exposure and HLA in healthy donors. The material sequenced was PBMCs. The TCR comes from a human donor in good health.

The CDR3 protein is CAWQGTGNTEAFF. Written as DNA, the CDR3 is TGTGCCTGGCAAGGGACAGGGAACACTGAAGCTTTCTTT. The chain employs TRBV30 and TRBJ1-1, with TRBD1 matching over 8 bases. The V segment lost 5 bases and the J segment 1 base; nucleotides outside the gene matches: 3. The CDR3 is made up of 13 amino acids. Germline CDR1 GTSNPN, CDR2 SVGIG (reference sequence).